Listed below are T cell receptor beta chains from one sample, sequenced in a study of T cells in Graves' hyperthyroidism and ophthalmopathy. TCRdb independently ran MiXCR on the multiplex PCR reads; one entry per CDR3 protein. In the table there are about 500,000 distinct CDR3 sequences, 40% to 55% of which are singletons. Sequenced input: peripheral blood or thyroid tissue (not recorded which). The receptors originated from an adult woman with Graves' disease, either hyperthyroidism or ophthalmopathy (not recorded which). CDR3s include the opening cysteine and the closing phenylalanine or tryptophan. Fields, in order: D gene, clone size, J gene, V gene, CDR3 protein, CDR3 DNA. D genes are given only for firm matches. Rows give clone size only sometimes, using once, few, many, or a class for an expanded clone.

>-|few|TRBJ1-1|TRBV7-8
CASSLEGAGAFF
TGTGCCAGCAGCTTGGAAGGGGCTGGGGCTTTCTTT
>TRBD1|many|TRBJ1-1|TRBV29-1
CSVRQGGNTEAFF
TGCAGCGTCCGACAGGGTGGGAACACTGAAGCTTTCTTT
>-|-|TRBJ1-4|TRBV7-9
CASSQDMTGSSEKLFF
TGTGCCAGCAGCCAAGATATGACGGGGAGCAGTGAAAAACTGTTTTTT
>TRBD1|-|TRBJ2-5|TRBV10-3
CAISGTGAKETQYF
TGTGCCATCAGTGGGACAGGGGCGAAAGAGACCCAGTACTTC
>-|few|TRBJ2-5|TRBV20-1
CSARMVETQYF
TGCAGTGCTAGGATGGTGGAGACCCAGTACTTC
>-|few|TRBJ1-2|TRBV20-1
CSAREQGYGYTF
TGCAGTGCTAGAGAGCAGGGTTATGGCTACACCTTC
>TRBD2|-|TRBJ2-7|TRBV7-9
CASSEGGGRLAAYEQYF
TGTGCCAGCAGCGAGGGGGGCGGCAGACTAGCGGCTTACGAGCAGTACTTC
>-|-|TRBJ2-5|TRBV7-2
CASSSPGGLLEETQYF
TGTGCCAGCAGCTCCCCAGGTGGCCTGTTAGAAGAGACCCAGTACTTC
>-|-|TRBJ1-1|TRBV9
CASSVDGWKAFF
TGTGCCAGCAGCGTAGACGGTTGGAAAGCTTTCTTT
>TRBD2|once|TRBJ2-7|TRBV7-7
CASSLGKGGYEQYF
TGTGCCAGCAGCTTAGGGAAGGGAGGGTACGAGCAGTACTTC
>-|many|TRBJ1-4|TRBV28
CASTQEEGPALGEKLFF
TGTGCCAGCACTCAAGAGGAGGGGCCGGCCCTGGGCGAAAAACTGTTTTTT
>-|many|TRBJ1-6|TRBV5-1
CASSLAPDSPLHF
TGCGCCAGCAGCTTGGCCCCGGATTCACCCCTCCACTTT
>-|-|TRBJ1-1|TRBV7-7
CASSLAKGGLNTEAFF
TGTGCTAGCAGCTTAGCGAAAGGAGGCCTGAACACTGAAGCTTTCTTT
>-|many|TRBJ2-7|TRBV5-5
CASSQPEIREQYF
TGTGCCAGCAGCCAACCCGAGATCCGCGAGCAGTACTTC
>TRBD2|-|TRBJ2-3|TRBV7-2
CASSIAGGPTDTQYF
TGTGCCAGTAGTATTGCGGGAGGGCCCACAGATACGCAGTATTTT
>-|-|TRBJ1-3|TRBV5-1
CASSLRSPLSGGNTIYF
TGCGCCAGCAGCTTAAGGTCCCCCCTTTCGGGGGGAAACACCATATATTTT
>TRBD1|-|TRBJ1-1|TRBV7-3
CASSYQQGEFTEAFF
TGTGCCAGCAGCTACCAACAGGGGGAATTTACTGAAGCTTTCTTT
>-|-|TRBJ2-5|TRBV9
CASSGRLAGTQETQYF
TGTGCCAGCAGCGGAAGACTGGCGGGAACCCAAGAGACCCAGTACTTC
>-|many|TRBJ2-5|TRBV20-1
CSAKRWGQETQYF
TGCAGTGCCAAACGATGGGGCCAAGAGACCCAGTACTTC
>-|-|TRBJ2-3|TRBV10-2
CAWSLLGPDTQYF
TGTGCCTGGAGTCTTCTGGGGCCAGATACGCAGTATTTT
>TRBD1|many|TRBJ1-1|TRBV14
CASSLTQGVEAFF
TGTGCCAGCAGCCTCACGCAGGGGGTCGAAGCTTTCTTT
>-|-|TRBJ2-7|TRBV29-1
CSSFRDTRYEQYF
TGCAGCAGTTTCCGGGACACGCGCTACGAGCAGTACTTC
>-|many|TRBJ1-4|TRBV20-1
CSARRGDINEKLFF
TGCAGTGCTCGCCGGGGGGACATTAATGAAAAACTGTTTTTT
>TRBD1|many|TRBJ1-5|TRBV29-1
CSVGGGRGLYSNQPQHF
TGCAGCGTTGGGGGGGGGAGGGGGCTCTATAGCAATCAGCCCCAGCATTTT
>TRBD1|-|TRBJ2-5|TRBV5-4
CASSQDGTGTQYF
TGTGCCAGCAGCCAGGATGGGACAGGGACCCAGTACTTC
>TRBD2|-|TRBJ2-7|TRBV11-2
CASRRAGSSYEQYF
TGTGCCAGCCGAAGAGCGGGAAGCTCCTACGAGCAGTACTTC
>TRBD1|many|TRBJ2-7|TRBV6-2/TRBV6-3
CASSSADRGYEQYF
TGTGCCAGCAGCTCCGCCGACAGGGGCTACGAGCAGTACTTC
>-|many|TRBJ1-2|TRBV20-1
CSAKLPQNYGYTF
TGCAGTGCCAAGCTCCCACAGAACTATGGCTACACCTTC
>TRBD1|-|TRBJ1-2|TRBV7-4
CASSSHGQGIRVGYTF
TGTGCCAGCAGCTCCCACGGACAGGGGATTAGGGTTGGCTACACCTTC
>-|-|TRBJ1-1|TRBV7-9
CASSTGQPGTEAFF
TGTGCCAGCAGTACCGGGCAGCCGGGGACTGAAGCTTTCTTT
>-|-|TRBJ2-7|TRBV15
CATSTGGYEQCF
TGTGCCACCAGCACCGGGGGATACGAGCAGTGCTTC
>-|few|TRBJ1-3|TRBV6-1
CASRDTSFSGNTIYF
TGTGCCAGCAGGGACACATCCTTCTCTGGAAACACCATATATTTT
>TRBD2|-|TRBJ2-2|TRBV7-9
CASSPPSGGVRDGELFF
TGTGCCAGCAGCCCCCCTAGCGGGGGGGTCCGCGACGGGGAGCTGTTTTTT
>-|many|TRBJ1-2|TRBV29-1
CSAPVGAGDYGYTF
TGCAGCGCCCCTGTGGGGGCTGGGGACTATGGCTACACCTTC
>-|-|TRBJ1-5|TRBV10-2
CASSEGIRPQHF
TGCGCCAGCAGTGAGGGGATTAGGCCCCAGCATTTT
>-|-|TRBJ2-2|TRBV29-1
CSVGLAVTGELFF
TGCAGCGTTGGCCTAGCAGTAACCGGGGAGCTGTTTTTT
>-|-|TRBJ1-2|TRBV7-9
CASSPAAQGIYGYTF
TGTGCCAGCAGTCCAGCAGCTCAGGGGATCTATGGCTACACCTTC
>-|-|TRBJ1-3|TRBV2
CASSGGVDTIYF
TGTGCCAGCAGTGGAGGGGTTGACACCATATATTTT
>-|many|TRBJ1-6|TRBV7-2
CASSYSQGYSPLHF
TGTGCCAGCAGCTATTCGCAGGGATATTCACCCCTCCACTTT
>TRBD2|-|TRBJ2-7|TRBV20-1
CSAQGTSGLYEQYF
TGCAGTGCTCAAGGGACTAGCGGGTTATACGAGCAGTACTTC
>-|few|TRBJ1-6|TRBV10-3
CASSSTPPGLSSYNSPLHF
TGTGCCAGCAGTTCCACCCCCCCTGGACTGAGCTCCTATAATTCACCCCTCCACTTT
>-|once|TRBJ1-2|TRBV20-1
CSARPEPFGYTF
TGCAGTGCCAGACCGGAACCGTTTGGCTACACCTTC
>-|many|TRBJ2-5|TRBV10-3
CAISESGPETQYF
TGTGCCATCAGTGAGTCAGGGCCGGAGACCCAGTACTTC
>TRBD1|many|TRBJ1-1|TRBV7-3
CASSFGQGATEAFF
TGTGCCAGCAGCTTCGGACAGGGGGCGACTGAAGCTTTCTTT
>-|many|TRBJ2-3|TRBV7-2
CASSLKAGDTQYF
TGTGCCAGCAGCTTAAAGGCCGGAGATACGCAGTATTTT
>-|once|TRBJ1-5|TRBV9
CASSVGFGQPQHF
TGTGCCAGCAGCGTAGGTTTCGGGCAGCCCCAGCATTTT
>TRBD2|-|TRBJ2-5|TRBV7-9
CASTVGTSGSSGTQYF
TGTGCCAGCACGGTGGGGACTAGCGGGAGCTCGGGGACCCAGTACTTC
>-|-|TRBJ2-5|TRBV6-5
CASSYSGRKETQYF
TGTGCCAGCAGTTACTCTGGCAGAAAGGAGACCCAGTACTTC
>-|-|TRBJ2-1|TRBV6-1
CASSEGWSPEQFF
TGTGCCAGCAGTGAAGGGTGGTCGCCTGAGCAGTTCTTC
>TRBD1|-|TRBJ2-1|TRBV9
CASSVRGQAYNEQFF
TGTGCCAGCAGCGTGCGAGGACAGGCCTACAATGAGCAGTTCTTC
>-|-|TRBJ1-2|TRBV15
CATSSNRVNYGHTF
TGTGCCACCAGCAGCAACAGGGTAAACTATGGCCACACCTTC
>TRBD2|-|TRBJ2-7|TRBV29-1
CSVEGLAGDGIREQYF
TGCAGCGTGGAAGGACTAGCGGGAGACGGAATTAGGGAGCAGTACTTC
>-|-|TRBJ1-5|TRBV6-5
CASKRSRDQPQHF
TGTGCCAGCAAACGGAGCAGGGATCAGCCCCAGCATTTT
>TRBD1|many|TRBJ2-7|TRBV7-9
CASSLPPGQANYEQYF
TGTGCCAGCAGCTTACCCCCGGGACAGGCTAACTACGAGCAGTACTTC
>-|-|TRBJ2-7|TRBV7-2
CASSPNGGPGEQYF
TGTGCCAGCAGCCCAAACGGGGGCCCTGGCGAGCAGTACTTC
>-|many|TRBJ1-5|TRBV2
CASSDGSHSNQPQHF
TGTGCCAGCAGTGACGGCAGTCATAGCAATCAGCCCCAGCATTTT